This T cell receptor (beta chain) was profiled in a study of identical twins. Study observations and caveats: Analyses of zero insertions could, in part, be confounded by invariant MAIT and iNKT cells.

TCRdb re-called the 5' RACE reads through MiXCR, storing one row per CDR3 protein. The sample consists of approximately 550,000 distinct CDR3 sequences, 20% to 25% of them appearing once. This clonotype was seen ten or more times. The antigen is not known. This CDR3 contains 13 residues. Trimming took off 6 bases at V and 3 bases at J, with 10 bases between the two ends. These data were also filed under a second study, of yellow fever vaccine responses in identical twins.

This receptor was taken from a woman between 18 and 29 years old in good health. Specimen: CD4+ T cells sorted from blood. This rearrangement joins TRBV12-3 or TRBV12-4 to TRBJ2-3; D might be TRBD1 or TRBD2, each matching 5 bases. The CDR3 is CASSSWGTDTQYF. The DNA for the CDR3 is TGTGCCAGCAGCTCTTGGGGGACAGATACGCAGTATTTT.